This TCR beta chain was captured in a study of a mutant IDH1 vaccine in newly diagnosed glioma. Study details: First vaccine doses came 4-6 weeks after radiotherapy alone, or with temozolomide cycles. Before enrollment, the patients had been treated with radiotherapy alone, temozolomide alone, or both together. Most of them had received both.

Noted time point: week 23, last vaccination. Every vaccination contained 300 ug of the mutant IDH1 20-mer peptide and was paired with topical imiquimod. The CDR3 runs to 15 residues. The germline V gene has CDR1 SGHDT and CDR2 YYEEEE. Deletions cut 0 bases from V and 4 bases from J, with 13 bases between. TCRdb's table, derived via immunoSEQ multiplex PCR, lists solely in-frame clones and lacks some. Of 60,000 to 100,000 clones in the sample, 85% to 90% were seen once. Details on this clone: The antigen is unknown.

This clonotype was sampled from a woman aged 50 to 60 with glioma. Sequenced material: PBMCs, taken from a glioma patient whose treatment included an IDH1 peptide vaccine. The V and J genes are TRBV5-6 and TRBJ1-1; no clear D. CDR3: CASSLAGGRSTEAFF. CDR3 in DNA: TGTGCCAGCAGCTTGGCCGGAGGCAGGAGCACTGAAGCTTTCTTT.